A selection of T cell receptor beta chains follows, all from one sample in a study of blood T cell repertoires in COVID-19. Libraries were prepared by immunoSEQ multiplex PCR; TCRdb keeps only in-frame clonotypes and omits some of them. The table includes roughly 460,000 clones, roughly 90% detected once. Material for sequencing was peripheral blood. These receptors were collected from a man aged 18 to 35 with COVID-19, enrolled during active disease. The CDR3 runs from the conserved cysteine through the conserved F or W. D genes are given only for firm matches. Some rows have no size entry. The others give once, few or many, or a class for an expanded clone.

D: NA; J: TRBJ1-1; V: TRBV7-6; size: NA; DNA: TGTGCCAGCAGCTTAGGGGCTATGAACACTGAAGCTTTCTTT; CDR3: CASSLGAMNTEAFF
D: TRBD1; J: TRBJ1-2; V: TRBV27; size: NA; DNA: TGTGCCAGCAGTTCCCCGGGACAGCGGAACTATGGCTACACCTTC; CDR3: CASSSPGQRNYGYTF
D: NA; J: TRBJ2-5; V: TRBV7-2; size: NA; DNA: TGTGCCAGCAGTAACCAGGGGACGCCCTGGGAGACCCAGTACTTC; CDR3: CASSNQGTPWETQYF
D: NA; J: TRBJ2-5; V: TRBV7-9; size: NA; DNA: TGTGCCAGCAGCTTAGATTTAACAGGGCGAGAGACCCAGTACTTC; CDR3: CASSLDLTGRETQYF
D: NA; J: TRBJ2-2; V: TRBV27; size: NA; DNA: TGTGCCAGCAGTCTGGAGGGTGTCACCGGGGAGCTGTTTTTT; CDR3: CASSLEGVTGELFF
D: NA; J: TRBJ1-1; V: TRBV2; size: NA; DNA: TGTGCCAGCCGGGACCCCGGGGGGGGCACTGAAGCTTTCTTT; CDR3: CASRDPGGGTEAFF
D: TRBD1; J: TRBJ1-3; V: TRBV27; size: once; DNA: TGTGCCAGCAGTTCCGACCCGGGACAGGCTGGAAACACCATATATTTT; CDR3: CASSSDPGQAGNTIYF
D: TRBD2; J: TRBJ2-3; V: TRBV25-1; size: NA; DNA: TGTGCCAGCAGTCGCCCCCTGGGGCGTCTAGCGGGCACAGATACGCAGTATTTT; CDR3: CASSRPLGRLAGTDTQYF
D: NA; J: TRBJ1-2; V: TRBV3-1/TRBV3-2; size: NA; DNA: TGTGCCAGCAGCCAAGATCGGGTTGGTAGGGTTGGAGGCTATGGCTACACCTTC; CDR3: CASSQDRVGRVGGYGYTF
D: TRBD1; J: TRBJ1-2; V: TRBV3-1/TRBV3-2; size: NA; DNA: TGTGCCAGCAGCCCTAGACAGGGTCCGGAGAATGGCTACACCTTC; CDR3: CASSPRQGPENGYTF
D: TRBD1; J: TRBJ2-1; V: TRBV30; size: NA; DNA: TGTGCCTTTGCCGGGACAGTTTACAATGAGCAGTTCTTC; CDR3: CAFAGTVYNEQFF
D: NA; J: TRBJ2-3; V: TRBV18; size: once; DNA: TGTGCCAGCTCACAAAACCCGGGACTCCACAGCACAGATACGCAGTATTTT; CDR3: CASSQNPGLHSTDTQYF
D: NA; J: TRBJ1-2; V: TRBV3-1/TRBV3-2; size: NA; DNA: TGTGCCAGCAGCCAAGATCTGCAACTAGAGGGCTACACCTTC; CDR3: CASSQDLQLEGYTF
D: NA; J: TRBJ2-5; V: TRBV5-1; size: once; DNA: TGCGCCAGCAGCTTGGGGGGCGAGGAGACCCAGTACTTC; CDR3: CASSLGGEETQYF
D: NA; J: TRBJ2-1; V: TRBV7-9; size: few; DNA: TGTGCCAGCAGCTTTAGCTCCTACAATGAGCAGTTCTTC; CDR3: CASSFSSYNEQFF
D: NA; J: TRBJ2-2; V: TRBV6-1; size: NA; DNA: TGTGCCAGCAGTGAAACCCGAGCGAACACCGGGGAGCTGTTTTTT; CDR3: CASSETRANTGELFF
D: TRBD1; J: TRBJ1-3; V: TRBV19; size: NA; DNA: TGTGCCAGTAGTATTGGGGACAGGGGAAACACCATATATTTT; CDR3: CASSIGDRGNTIYF
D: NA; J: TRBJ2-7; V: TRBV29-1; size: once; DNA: TGCAGCGTGTATTCTAGGGAGCGCTCCTACGAGCAGTACTTC; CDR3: CSVYSRERSYEQYF
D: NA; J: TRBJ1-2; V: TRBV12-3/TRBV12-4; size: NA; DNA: TGTGCCAGCAGTTTCGGGGAAGTTAGTGGCTACACCTTC; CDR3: CASSFGEVSGYTF
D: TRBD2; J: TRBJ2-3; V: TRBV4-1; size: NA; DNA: TGCGCCAGCAGCCAAGTAGCGGGGCTCCGAGACAGTGCAGATACGCAGTATTTT; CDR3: CASSQVAGLRDSADTQYF
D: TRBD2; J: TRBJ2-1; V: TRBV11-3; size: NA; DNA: TGTGCCAGCAGCTTAGGGGGAGCGGGGGCCACAAATGAGCAGTTCTTC; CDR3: CASSLGGAGATNEQFF
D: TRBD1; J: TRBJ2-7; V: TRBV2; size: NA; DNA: TGTGCCAGCAGGCAACTGGGACAGAGCCAAAACGAGCAGTACTTC; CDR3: CASRQLGQSQNEQYF
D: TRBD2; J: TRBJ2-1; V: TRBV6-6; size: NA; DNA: TGTGCCAGCAGGAAGCGGGAGTCCTACAATGAGCAGTTCTTC; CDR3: CASRKRESYNEQFF
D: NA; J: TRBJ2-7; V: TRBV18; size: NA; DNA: TGTGCCAGCTCACCTGAGGCCCTCTCCTACGAGCAGTACTTC; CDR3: CASSPEALSYEQYF
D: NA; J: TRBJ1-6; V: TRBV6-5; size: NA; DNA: TGTGCCAGCAGTTACGAGGGCAGCAATTCACCCCTCCACTTT; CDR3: CASSYEGSNSPLHF
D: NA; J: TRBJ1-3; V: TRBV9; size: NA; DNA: TGTGCCAGCAGCGTAGTGGCGGGGAACACCATATATTTT; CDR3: CASSVVAGNTIYF
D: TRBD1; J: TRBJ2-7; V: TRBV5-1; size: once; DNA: TGCGCCAGCAGCTTCAACAGGGGGCCCCACGAGCAGTACTTC; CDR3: CASSFNRGPHEQYF
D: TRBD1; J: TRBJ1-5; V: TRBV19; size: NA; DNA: TGTGCCAGTAGTACCTGGGACAGTACAAGGCCCCAGCATTTT; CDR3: CASSTWDSTRPQHF
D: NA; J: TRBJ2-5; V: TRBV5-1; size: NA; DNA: TGCGCCAGCAGCTTGGGACTGTTTGGGGAGACCCAGTACTTC; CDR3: CASSLGLFGETQYF
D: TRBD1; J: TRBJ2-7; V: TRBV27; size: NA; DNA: TGTGCCAGCAGTTTCCGGAAGACCGGGACAGGGGGCTACGAGCAGTACTTC; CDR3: CASSFRKTGTGGYEQYF
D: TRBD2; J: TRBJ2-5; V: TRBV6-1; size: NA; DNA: TGTGCCAGCAGTGAAGCGCCTAGCGGGAGCTACCGTGGGACCCAGTACTTC; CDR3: CASSEAPSGSYRGTQYF
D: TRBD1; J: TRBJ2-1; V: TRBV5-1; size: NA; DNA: TGCGCCAGCAGCTTTGGGACAGAGGGGAATGAGCAGTTCTTC; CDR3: CASSFGTEGNEQFF
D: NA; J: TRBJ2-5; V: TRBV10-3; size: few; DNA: TGTGCCATCGGACAGTTCCAAGAGACCCAGTACTTC; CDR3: CAIGQFQETQYF
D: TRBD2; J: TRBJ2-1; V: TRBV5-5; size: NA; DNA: TGTGCCAGCAGCTTTGGGGCTAGCGGGGGAAATGAGCAGTTCTTC; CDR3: CASSFGASGGNEQFF
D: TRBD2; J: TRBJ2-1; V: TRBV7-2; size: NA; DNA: TGTGCCAGCAGCGCAATGGGACTAGCGGACTACAATGAGCAGTTCTTC; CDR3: CASSAMGLADYNEQFF
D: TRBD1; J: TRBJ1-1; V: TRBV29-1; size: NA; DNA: TGCAGCGTTGAATCCGGGACAGCTCCCCTGGGGACTGAAGCTTTCTTT; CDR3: CSVESGTAPLGTEAFF
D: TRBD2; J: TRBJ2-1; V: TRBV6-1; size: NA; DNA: TGTGCCAGCAGTGAACCCAGGACTAGTCACTATGAGCAGTTCTTC; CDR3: CASSEPRTSHYEQFF
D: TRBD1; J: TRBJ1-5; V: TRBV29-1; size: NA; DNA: TGCAGCGTGACAGGGTACCAGCCCCAGCATTTT; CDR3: CSVTGYQPQHF
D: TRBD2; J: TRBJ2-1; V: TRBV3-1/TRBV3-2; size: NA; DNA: TGTGCCAGCAGCCCCCATAGGACTAGCGGGACCAGCTCCTACAATGAGCAGTTCTTC; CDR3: CASSPHRTSGTSSYNEQFF
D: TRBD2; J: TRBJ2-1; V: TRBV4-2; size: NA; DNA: TGTGCCAGCAGCCAAGGACTAGCGGATAATGAGCAGTTCTTC; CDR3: CASSQGLADNEQFF
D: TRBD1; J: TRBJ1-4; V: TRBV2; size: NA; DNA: TGTGCCAGCAGGACAGGGGCGAATGAAAAACTGTTTTTT; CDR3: CASRTGANEKLFF
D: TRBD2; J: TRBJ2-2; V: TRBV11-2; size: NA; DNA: TGTGCCAGCAGCAATAGCGGGGCGTTCACCGGGGAGCTGTTTTTT; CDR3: CASSNSGAFTGELFF
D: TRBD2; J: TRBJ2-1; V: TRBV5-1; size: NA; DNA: TGCGCCAGCAGCTTCGGTAGCGGGGGGGCCGTCAGTGAGCAGTTCTTC; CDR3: CASSFGSGGAVSEQFF
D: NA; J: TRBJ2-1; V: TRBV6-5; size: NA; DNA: TGTGCCAGCAGTTTTGGGCAGGGGGGCAATGAGCAGTTCTTC; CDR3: CASSFGQGGNEQFF
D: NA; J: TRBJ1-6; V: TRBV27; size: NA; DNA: TGTGCCAGCAGGCCTCTACAGGGCTCCTATAATTCACCCCTCCACTTT; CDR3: CASRPLQGSYNSPLHF
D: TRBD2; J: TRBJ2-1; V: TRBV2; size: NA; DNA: TGTGCCAGCATTACCGGGACTAGCGGGTCGTATGAGCAGTTCTTC; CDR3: CASITGTSGSYEQFF
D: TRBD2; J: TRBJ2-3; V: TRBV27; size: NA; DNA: TGTGCCAGCAGTTTTCTTAGCGGGGGTCCCACAGATACGCAGTATTTT; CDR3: CASSFLSGGPTDTQYF
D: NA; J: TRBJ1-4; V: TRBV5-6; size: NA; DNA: TGTGCCAGCAGCTTGGGCAGGGTTGATGAAAAACTGTTTTTT; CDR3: CASSLGRVDEKLFF
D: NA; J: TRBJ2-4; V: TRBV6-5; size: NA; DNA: TGTGCCAGCAGGATGGACTTAGCCAAAAACATTCAGTACTTC; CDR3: CASRMDLAKNIQYF
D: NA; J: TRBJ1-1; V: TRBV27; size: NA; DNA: TGTGCCAGCAGTTCCAAATTCACTGAAGCTTTCTTT; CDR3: CASSSKFTEAFF
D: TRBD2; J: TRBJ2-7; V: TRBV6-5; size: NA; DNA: TGTGCCAGCAGTTACTCGGCAGGGAGGGGTTCCTACGAGCAGTACTTC; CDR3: CASSYSAGRGSYEQYF
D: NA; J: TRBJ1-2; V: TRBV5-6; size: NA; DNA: TGTGCCAGCAGCTTGGTGGGCCACCTACATGGCTACACCTTC; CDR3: CASSLVGHLHGYTF